The rows below give T cell receptor beta chains drawn from one sample of a study of cytomegalovirus exposure and HLA in healthy donors. The repertoire was sequenced with immunoSEQ multiplex PCR; TCRdb's copy has only in-frame clones and lacks some. This table holds about 190,000 clones, around 86% found once. The sequenced material came from PBMCs. The receptors here all came from a woman aged 18 to 35 in good health and CMV-seronegative. CDR3s include the opening cysteine and the closing phenylalanine or tryptophan. D genes are given only for firm matches. For some rows the clone size is stated as once, few or many, or as a class when expanded; others skip it.

j_gene | d_gene | abundance | v_gene | CDR3aa | CDR3nt
TRBJ2-1 | - | - | TRBV5-4 | CASSLGQAVDNEQFF | TGTGCCAGCAGCTTGGGACAGGCAGTGGACAATGAGCAGTTCTTC
TRBJ2-2 | - | once | TRBV9 | CASSVARDRRNTGELFF | TGTGCCAGCAGCGTAGCTCGAGACAGAAGAAACACCGGGGAGCTGTTTTTT
TRBJ1-5 | TRBD1 | - | TRBV18 | CASSPLETGGRQPQHF | TGTGCCAGCTCACCACTAGAGACAGGGGGACGTCAGCCCCAGCATTTT
TRBJ2-7 | TRBD1 | few | TRBV6-4 | CASSLRTGSSYEQYF | TGTGCCAGCAGTCTTCGGACAGGGAGCTCCTACGAGCAGTACTTC
TRBJ2-3 | TRBD2 | - | TRBV2 | CASSPSGPVNTQYF | TGTGCCAGCTCCCCTAGCGGGCCAGTAAATACGCAGTATTTT
TRBJ2-5 | TRBD1 | - | TRBV7-8 | CASRSPGQQETQYF | TGTGCCAGCAGATCCCCGGGACAGCAAGAGACCCAGTACTTC
TRBJ2-7 | TRBD1 | - | TRBV7-9 | CASNDGTGGYEQYF | TGTGCCAGCAACGATGGGACAGGGGGCTACGAGCAGTACTTC
TRBJ2-7 | - | few | TRBV5-6 | CASSFYYEQYF | TGTGCCAGCAGCTTTTATTACGAGCAGTACTTC
TRBJ2-3 | - | - | TRBV6-6 | CASSYIQGPTDTQYF | TGTGCCAGCAGTTACATTCAGGGCCCCACAGATACGCAGTATTTT
TRBJ2-3 | - | - | TRBV7-9 | CSSTGERASTDTQYF | TGTTCCAGCACTGGGGAGCGGGCTAGCACAGATACGCAGTATTTT
TRBJ1-4 | - | - | TRBV7-9 | CASSLGQQGVFF | TGTGCCAGCAGCTTAGGGCAACAGGGAGTGTTTTTT
TRBJ2-7 | - | - | TRBV5-1 | CASSLGGNPYEQYF | TGCGCCAGCAGCTTGGGCGGGAATCCCTACGAGCAGTACTTC
TRBJ2-7 | TRBD2 | - | TRBV19 | CASSITLGGLVKHEQYF | TGTGCCAGTAGTATAACCCTAGGTGGACTAGTGAAACACGAGCAGTACTTC
TRBJ2-7 | - | - | TRBV6-1 | CASSENRFYEQYF | TGTGCCAGCAGTGAAAATCGGTTCTACGAGCAGTACTTC
TRBJ1-2 | - | - | TRBV25-1 | CASRAPDSVGGYTF | TGTGCCAGCAGAGCCCCGGACAGCGTCGGTGGCTACACCTTC
TRBJ2-7 | TRBD2 | - | TRBV7-6 | CASSLGTYGRAVSEQYF | TGTGCCAGCAGCTTAGGGACTTACGGGAGGGCCGTTAGCGAGCAGTACTTC
TRBJ2-3 | TRBD2 | - | TRBV6-6 | CASSSGLLAGGNTQYF | TGTGCCAGCAGCAGCGGGCTACTAGCGGGGGGAAATACGCAGTATTTT
TRBJ2-3 | TRBD2 | - | TRBV5-1 | CASSPGTSGGTDTQYF | TGCGCCAGCAGCCCTGGGACTAGCGGGGGCACAGATACGCAGTATTTT
TRBJ2-7 | TRBD2 | - | TRBV6-5 | CASSYGGRAHEQYF | TGTGCCAGCAGTTACGGCGGGAGGGCCCACGAGCAGTACTTC
TRBJ2-3 | - | - | TRBV14 | CASSQELPGHTDTQYF | TGTGCCAGCAGCCAAGAGTTACCAGGTCACACAGATACGCAGTATTTT
TRBJ2-5 | - | - | TRBV5-1 | CASSPSTGVQETQYF | TGCGCCAGCAGCCCTTCGACAGGAGTCCAAGAGACCCAGTACTTC
TRBJ1-4 | - | - | TRBV6-5 | CASSIATNEKLFF | TGTGCCAGTTCTATTGCAACTAATGAAAAACTGTTTTTT
TRBJ1-1 | - | - | TRBV7-9 | CASSFAQDTEAFF | TGTGCCAGCAGCTTCGCACAGGACACTGAAGCTTTCTTT
TRBJ2-3 | - | - | TRBV27 | CASSSPGLYSSTDTQYF | TGTGCCAGCAGTTCTCCGGGACTCTACTCTAGCACAGATACGCAGTATTTT
TRBJ2-7 | TRBD2 | - | TRBV6-1 | CASSERLSLAGDPSEQYF | TGTGCCAGCAGTGAAAGGCTGAGTCTAGCGGGGGATCCGAGCGAGCAGTACTTC
TRBJ2-7 | TRBD1 | - | TRBV6-1 | CASGMTGVSYEQYF | TGTGCCAGCGGAATGACAGGGGTGTCCTACGAGCAGTACTTC
TRBJ1-5 | - | - | TRBV2 | CASSLDRRNQPQHF | TGTGCCAGCAGTCTGGACAGACGCAATCAGCCCCAGCATTTT